The 23 T cell receptor beta chains below come from one sample, sequenced in a study of beta chain features in type 1 diabetes. Reverse transcription of all isolated RNA meant that expressed TCRB transcripts were sequenced. Assay: immunoSEQ multiplex PCR; the TCRdb copy retains only in-frame clones and omits some. The data show 300,000 to 350,000 clones, with about 20% seen just once and around 0.04% held by the top ten. Sequencing used naive CD4+ T cells from blood. The origin of the receptors is a woman younger than 35 in good health.

The J gene is TRBJ1-6, the V gene TRBV2; TRBD1 might be the D (5 bases). Trimming took 6 bases from V and 8 from J, leaving 5 bases between them. CDR1 is SNHLY and CDR2 is FYNNEI in the germline V gene. The CDR3 is made up of 11 amino acids. The CDR3, as DNA: TGTGCCAGCAGCAGGGATTCACCCCTCCACTTT. Protein product: CASSRDSPLHF.

The chain uses TRBV11-3 and TRBJ2-1, with D possibly matching TRBD2 (6 bases). This CDR3 spans 13 amino acids. Trimming pared 5 bases from V and 6 bases from J, leaving 11 bases between. The germline gives CDR1 SGHNT, CDR2 YENEEA. The CDR3 loop reads CASSPLGGNEQFF. CDR3 in DNA: TGTGCCAGCAGCCCCCTGGGAGGCAATGAGCAGTTCTTC. Together with reference TRBV11-3 and TRBJ2-1, the CDR3 gives the full variable domain: EAGVVQSPRYKIIEKKQPVAFWCNPISGHNTLYWYLQNLGQGPELLIRYENEEAVDDSQLPKDRFSAERLKGVDSTLKIQPAELGDSAVYLCASSPLGGNEQFFGPGTRLTVL.

The chain joins TRBV30 to TRBJ1-1, with TRBD1 matching 8 bases. Unmatched junction bases numbered 9, after V lost 0 bases and J lost 6 bases. This CDR3 spans 15 amino acids. Germline V CDR1 and CDR2: GTSNPN, SVGIG (reference sequence). The CDR3 region is CAWSVVRTGRAEAFF. CDR3 sequence (DNA): TGTGCCTGGAGTGTAGTCAGGACAGGGCGAGCTGAAGCTTTCTTT.

DNA of the CDR3: TGTGCCAGCAGGTCGGTTAGGAGAGACACCGGGGAGCTGTTTTTT. As protein: CASRSVRRDTGELFF. The V call is TRBV7-2, the J call TRBJ2-2; D is unclear. Germline V gives CDR1 SGHTA, CDR2 FQGNSA. The CDR3 is 15 amino acids. V lost 6 bases and J 3 bases, leaving 14 bases between the germline ends.

V is TRBV7-2 and J is TRBJ1-4; unclear D gene. V dropped 11 bases and J dropped 8 bases, with 12 bases sitting between them. Germline assignment: CDR1 SGHTA and CDR2 FQGNSA. This CDR3 has 11 amino acids. CDR3 loop: CARGEGEKLFF. The CDR3 DNA is TGTGCCCGCGGAGAGGGCGAAAAACTGTTTTTT.

There are a few counts of this clone. V gene TRBV5-1 combines with J gene TRBJ2-3; no definite D call. Looked up from germline, CDR1 is SGHRS and CDR2 is YFSETQ. CDR3 length: 13 residues. Trimming removed 0 bases from V and 0 bases from J, with 2 bases in between. This CDR3 is CASSLASTDTQYF. In DNA, the CDR3 is TGCGCCAGCAGCTTGGCTAGCACAGATACGCAGTATTTT.

This clone was observed a few times. V usage is TRBV15 and J usage is TRBJ1-1; D is uncertain. Germline loops: CDR1 LNHNV, CDR2 YYDKDF (reference sequence). The CDR3 contains 12 residues. Deletions cut 8 bases from V and 1 base from J, with 8 bases between. The CDR3 is CATSGRNTEAFF. The CDR3 nucleotides are TGTGCCACCTCAGGCAGGAACACTGAAGCTTTCTTT.

This clone showed up just a few times. The J gene is TRBJ1-2, the V gene TRBV19; 10 bases fit TRBD1. Germline lookup yields CDR1 LNHDA and CDR2 SQIVND (reference sequence). With 8 bases clipped from V and 8 bases from J, the junction kept 11 bases outside the gene matches. The CDR3 is 14 residues long. CDR3 nucleotide sequence: TGTGCCAGTGGTGACAGGGGGCAGCGTCCCGGCTACACCTTC. Its translation: CASGDRGQRPGYTF. Drawing the rest from reference TRBV19 and TRBJ1-2, the complete variable domain is DGGITQSPKYLFRKEGQNVTLSCEQNLNHDAMYWYRQDPGQGLRLIYYSQIVNDFQKGDIAEGYSVSREKKESFPLTVTSAQKNPTAFYLCASGDRGQRPGYTFGSGTRLTVV.

CDR3 nucleotides: TGTGCCAGCATGGCTGAGAACACTGAAGCTTTCTTT. Its translation: CASMAENTEAFF. The chain recombines TRBV2 with TRBJ1-1; no clear D gene. In germline, CDR1 is SNHLY, CDR2 FYNNEI. V lost 7 bases to trimming and J lost 1 base, with 7 bases between them. The CDR3 runs 12 residues. The whole variable domain, remainder taken from reference TRBV2 and TRBJ1-1, is EPEVTQTPSHQVTQMGQEVILRCVPISNHLYFYWYRQILGQKVEFLVSFYNNEISEKSEIFDDQFSVERPDGSNFTLKIRSTKLEDSAMYFCASMAENTEAFFGQGTRLTVV.

The V call is TRBV13, the J call TRBJ1-3; a possible D gene is TRBD1 (5 bases). Trimming left V 7 bases short and J 1 base short, with 11 bases between. From germline, CDR1 is PRHDT and CDR2 FYEKMQ (reference sequence). This CDR3 contains 14 residues. The CDR3 DNA reads as TGTGCCAGCAAACTGACAGAGTCTGGAAACACCATATATTTT. It is translated as CASKLTESGNTIYF.

This clone occurred a few times. The chain has TRBV9 and TRBJ1-1, with D hard to call. Trimming removed 4 bases from V and 0 bases from J, with 10 bases in between. CDR3 length equals 14 residues. Germline V CDR1 and CDR2: SGDLS, YYNGEE. The CDR3 here is CASSPDAVNTEAFF. The CDR3 bases are TGTGCCAGCAGCCCCGATGCAGTGAACACTGAAGCTTTCTTT.

The V and J genes are TRBV29-1 and TRBJ1-2, with D tentatively TRBD1 (5 bases). V gave up 3 bases and J gave up 5 bases, with 10 bases separating them. This CDR3 has 12 amino acids. CDR1 and CDR2 from the germline V gene are SQVTM and ANQGSEA. In DNA form, the CDR3 reads TGCAGCGTTGAGACGACAGCTTATGGCTACACCTTC. Translated, it gives CSVETTAYGYTF.

The chain is built from TRBV5-1 and TRBJ2-7; tentatively, D is TRBD1 (6 bases). V lost 3 bases to trimming and J lost 2 bases, with 12 bases between them. CDR3 size: 14 residues. Germline-derived CDR1 and CDR2 are SGHRS and YFSETQ. The CDR3 reads CASSSQGGTYEQYF. The CDR3 region has the DNA TGCGCCAGCAGCTCCCAAGGGGGAACCTACGAGCAGTACTTC.

This chain joins TRBV5-1 and TRBJ1-1; D gene uncertain. The V gene lost 1 base and the J gene lost 5 bases, with 9 bases spanning the gap. The V gene's germline CDR1 is SGHRS and CDR2 YFSETQ. CDR3 length: 13 amino acids. The CDR3 bases are TGCGCCAGCAGCTTGCACGGGAGGACTGAAGCTTTCTTT. Translated: CASSLHGRTEAFF.

V and J are TRBV7-9 and TRBJ2-1, with 8 bases fitting TRBD2. The V gene end was trimmed by 1 base and the J gene end by 8 bases; junction bases not matched to a gene: 13. This CDR3 has 17 residues. Germline CDR1 and CDR2: SEHNR and FQNEAQ (reference sequence). CDR3 region: CASSLGGASGREHEQFF. In DNA form, the CDR3 reads TGTGCCAGCAGCTTAGGAGGGGCTAGCGGGCGGGAGCATGAGCAGTTCTTC.

V gene TRBV12-5 combines with J gene TRBJ2-7, with D possibly being TRBD1 (7 bases). Germline lookup yields CDR1 LGHNT and CDR2 FRNRAP. Trimming took 6 bases from V and 2 from J, leaving 14 bases between them. This CDR3 has 14 amino acids. This chain's CDR3 is CASGRGVTAYEQYF. The CDR3 nucleotides read TGTGCTAGTGGCAGGGGGGTAACCGCCTACGAGCAGTACTTC.

This clone was seen a handful of times. The chain employs TRBV10-3 and TRBJ1-2; 7 bases are shared with TRBD1. The junction had 5 bases not matched to a gene; V was cut back by 4 bases and J by 6 bases. Germline values: CDR1 ENHRY, CDR2 SYGVKD. The CDR3 totals 13 residues. The CDR3 here is CAISAGQDHGYTF. CDR3 DNA sequence: TGTGCCATCAGTGCTGGACAGGACCATGGCTACACCTTC.

The chain links TRBV11-2 to TRBJ2-5, with 9 bases lining up with TRBD2. V dropped 1 base and J dropped 5; count of bases not matched to a gene: 11. Per the germline V gene, CDR1 is SGHAT and CDR2 is FQNNGV. The CDR3 is 17 residues long. Written as DNA, the CDR3 is TGTGCCAGCAGCTTAGGGCGGAGCGGGGGGTTCCGGGAGACCCAGTACTTC. Its translation is CASSLGRSGGFRETQYF.

The chain is built from TRBV4-2 and TRBJ2-5; the match to TRBD1 covers 8 bases. There are 14 residues in the CDR3. Per germline, CDR1 LGHNA and CDR2 YNFKEQ. The junction had 4 bases not matched to a gene; V was cut back by 3 bases and J by 4 bases. The CDR3 bases are TGTGCCAGCAGCCATGGACAGGGAGCAGAGACCCAGTACTTC. Encoded protein: CASSHGQGAETQYF.

The rearrangement joins TRBV14 to TRBJ2-1; perhaps TRBD2 as D (6 bases). The CDR3 totals 15 residues. V gave up 4 bases and J gave up 9 bases, with 19 bases separating them. From germline, CDR1 is SGHDN and CDR2 FVKESK. CDR3 amino acids: CASSPLDSRGTEQFF. CDR3 coding DNA: TGTGCCAGCAGCCCCCTGGACTCCCGGGGGACTGAGCAGTTCTTC.

The CDR3 DNA sequence: TGTGCCAGCAGCGTACTAGCGGGGGGGCCGGATACGCAGTATTTT. It codes for CASSVLAGGPDTQYF. The chain recombines TRBV2 with TRBJ2-3; 13 bases agree with TRBD2. V was clipped by 6 bases and J by 6 bases; unmatched bases: 6. The CDR3 is 15 residues long. The V gene's germline CDR1 is SNHLY and CDR2 FYNNEI.

This clone has just a few counts. The chain's CDR3 is CAVKGAGTGSEAFF. In nucleotides, the CDR3 is TGTGCCGTCAAAGGGGCCGGGACAGGCTCTGAAGCTTTCTTT. The chain joins TRBV10-3 to TRBJ1-1; 8 nucleotides align to TRBD1. This CDR3 has 14 amino acids. V gave up 11 bases and J gave up 6 bases; unmatched junction bases: 14. The V gene's germline CDR1 is ENHRY and CDR2 SYGVKD.

The rearrangement uses TRBV2 and TRBJ1-1; D unclear. The germline V gene encodes CDR1 SNHLY and CDR2 FYNNEI. V lost 7 bases and J 2 bases, leaving 14 bases between the germline ends. The CDR3 consists of 14 residues. In DNA form, the CDR3 reads TGTGCCAGCACTCCAACGTGGACTAACACTGAAGCTTTCTTT. Its translation is CASTPTWTNTEAFF.